This T cell receptor (beta chain) was sequenced for a study of T cell responses to AZD1222 COVID-19 vaccine. Some clones are missing from TCRdb's copy, which holds only in-frame ones; the method was immunoSEQ multiplex PCR. The table lists about 120,000 clones, about 90% of them singletons. For this clone: Its antigen is not identified.

Looked up from germline, CDR1 is SGDLS and CDR2 is YYNGEE. V lost 0 bases, J lost 5 bases, and 13 bases stayed unmatched. The CDR3 totals 17 residues. General study findings and limits: Unmutated variant regions are reportedly the target of nearly half of TCRs that are spike-specific. Every sample of the repertoires postdated the peak T cell response. The study found Spike-specific TCR breadth and depth rose after two AZD1222 doses. The donor group comprised mostly white British people and more females; the analysis possibly underestimated clonal diversity.

The TCR was taken from an adult in good health. The sample was peripheral blood, taken on day 0 of AZD1222 vaccination. The chain links TRBV9 to TRBJ2-7; 8 positions match TRBD1. Here the CDR3 reads CASSVGNLLMDRDEQYF. CDR3 sequence (DNA): TGTGCCAGCAGCGTAGGGAACCTCCTTATGGACAGGGACGAGCAGTACTTC.